Given below is one T cell receptor (beta chain) in context. Its antigen remains undetermined. No base-level quality is on record; no much larger clone is a single base apart. Other DNA sequences in the same sample also yield this CDR3. TCRbeta CDR3 regions were amplified from genomic DNA by means of the immunoSEQ Assay, a bias-controlled multiplex PCR. The original methods were these. The number of nucleated cells in each sample was estimated by amplification of reference gene primers within the assay. To quantify the absolute abundance of each unique TCRbeta CDR3 rearrangement, sequence reads were collapsed and filtered. Productive Simpson clonality was computed per sample as the square root of Simpson's diversity index over productive rearrangements. This immuneACCESS table, as held by TCRdb, lists in-frame sequences with V and J called but not all clones. Of the missing ones, under half trace to an unresolved V gene in checked studies; the others have no known cause. The V and J calls and clone size were taken over from that table, and D and trimming were inferred from the DNA. Across this sample there are hundreds of thousands of clones, with about 80% seen only once. The top ten clonotypes cover 7.5% to 10% of the sample.

The collaborating institutions used their own protocols to collect whole blood in K2EDTA tubes. For TCRbeta analysis, collaborators shipped samples as frozen whole blood, isolated PBMCs, or DNA extracted from either of those sample types. From cysteine to phenylalanine, the CDR3 is 13 amino acids long. The CDR3 DNA has 39 bases and is translated from base 1. V lost 4 bases and J lost 2 bases; the stretch between them is 9 bases long. The record originates from a study of blood T cell repertoires in COVID-19 (dated by TCRdb to 2020 to 2022). Broadly, across the study: Samples covering the acute and convalescent phases of COVID-19 were provided by collaborators in the United States, Italy and Spain. The prospective study material was composed of cDNA or gDNA derived from T cells, B-cell-depleted T cells, or PBMCs. Deeply sampled blood TCRbeta repertoires from subjects exposed to, actively infected with, or recovered from COVID-19 were included in the dataset. A freely available public database, intended as a resource for researchers studying the immune response to SARS-CoV-2, is where the repertoires were released. The samples were drawn from the first 160 participants of the ongoing ImmuneRACE study and from 1,254 subjects provided by 6 global collaborators. The sample metadata nearly always contained a de-identified subject ID, COVID-19 status, age in years and sex. Where available, HLA class I and class II types were taken from metadata supplied by the sample provider and were not determined by assay-based typing.

What the authors observed across the whole study: The quantity of clinical and demographic metadata differed by source and by participant and was supplied without curation.

The receptor was isolated from a man older than 75 with acute or convalescent COVID-19. The chain employs TRBV12-3 or TRBV12-4 and TRBJ2-7; TRBD1 might be the D gene, on 6 matching bases. The sample comprised peripheral blood. CDR3 protein: CASSWDTAYEQYF. DNA sequence: TGTGCCAGCAGTTGGGACACCGCCTACGAGCAGTACTTC.